This T cell receptor beta chain is drawn from a study of CD8 T cells in Susac syndrome. Findings and caveats of the study: The study acknowledged a relatively small number of individuals in its TCR sequencing and HLA analysis.

When the RNA was reverse transcribed, random hexamers were used with an input of roughly 0.5 to 1 ug. Coverage of TCR beta CDR3 amplification by immunoSEQ multiplex PCR extended to 54 Vbeta and 13 Jbeta. TCRdb passed the immunoSEQ multiplex PCR reads through MiXCR, listing each CDR3 protein once. Of about 60,000 distinct CDR3 sequences listed, roughly 92% are singletons. In blood CD8+ and CD4+ T cells, TCR beta underwent sequencing. TEMRA cells were enriched by FACS, and CD4+ and CD8+ T cells were negatively isolated. In regard to this clonotype: What it recognizes is unknown.

Specimen: CD8+ T cells from PBMCs. The sequence derives from a human donor in good health.

The CDR3 DNA sequence: TGTGCCAGCAGTTCGTCTCCGGGACAGGGAAACTACAATGAGCAGTTCTTC. Translated: CASSSSPGQGNYNEQFF. This rearrangement joins TRBV6-5 to TRBJ2-1, with 9 positions matching TRBD1. This CDR3 contains 17 residues. Unmatched junction bases numbered 10, after V lost 4 bases and J lost 3 bases. CDR1 MNHEY and CDR2 SVGAGI come from the germline V gene.